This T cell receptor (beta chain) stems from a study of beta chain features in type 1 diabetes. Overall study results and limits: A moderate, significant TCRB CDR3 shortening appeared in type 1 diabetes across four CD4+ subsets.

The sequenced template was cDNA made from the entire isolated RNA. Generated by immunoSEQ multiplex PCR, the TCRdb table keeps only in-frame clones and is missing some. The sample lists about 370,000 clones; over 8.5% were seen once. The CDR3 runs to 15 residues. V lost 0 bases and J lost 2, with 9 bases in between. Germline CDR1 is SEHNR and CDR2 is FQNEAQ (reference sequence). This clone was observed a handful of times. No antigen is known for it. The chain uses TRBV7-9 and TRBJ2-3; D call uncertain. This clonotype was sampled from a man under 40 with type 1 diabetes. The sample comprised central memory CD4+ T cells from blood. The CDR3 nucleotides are TGTGCCAGCAGCTTAGCGGTGGGGTACACAGATACGCAGTATTTT. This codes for CASSLAVGYTDTQYF.